The text below deals with one TCR beta chain. This clone has just one count. This clone's antigen is unknown. Base qualities are not provided; no much larger clone lies one nucleotide away. The record originates from a study of blood T cell repertoires in COVID-19 (dated by TCRdb to 2018 to 2021). For the wider study: Samples from collaborators originated in the United States, Italy and Spain and spanned both the acute and convalescent phases of COVID-19. The material from the prospective study consisted of cDNA or gDNA derived from T cells, B-cell-depleted T cells, or PBMCs. The dataset comprised deeply sampled blood TCRbeta repertoires from subjects exposed to, actively infected with, or recovered from COVID-19. The repertoires were made available in a free public database intended to serve as a resource for research on the immune response to SARS-CoV-2. The samples were drawn from the first 160 participants of the ongoing ImmuneRACE study and from more than 1,000 subjects provided by 6 global collaborators. A de-identified subject ID, COVID-19 status, age in years and sex were almost always included in the sample metadata. Where HLA class I and class II types were available, the types were taken from metadata supplied by the sample provider, not from assay-based typing. The paper's findings and limits, for the study overall: The quantity of clinical and demographic metadata differed by source and by participant and was supplied without curation.

Whole blood was collected in K2EDTA tubes by collaborating institutions according to the institutions' own protocols. Collaborator samples were shipped for TCRbeta analysis as frozen whole blood, isolated PBMCs, or DNA extracted from either sample type. CDR1 SGHRS and CDR2 YFSETQ are derived from the germline V gene. The CDR3 sequence holds 15 residues, the cysteine and phenylalanine included. The CDR3 DNA has 45 bases and is translated from base 1. The germline V and J ends show losses of 6 bases and 2 bases respectively, and no gene match explains 1 base of the junction. TCRbeta CDR3 regions were amplified from genomic DNA by means of the immunoSEQ Assay, a bias-controlled multiplex PCR. As for how the authors treated the data: Nucleated cell counts per sample were estimated from amplification of reference gene primers within the assay. To quantify the absolute abundance of each unique TCRbeta CDR3 rearrangement, sequence reads were collapsed and filtered. Productive Simpson clonality was computed per sample as the square root of Simpson's diversity index over productive rearrangements. Entries here come from immuneACCESS through TCRdb and include only in-frame sequences with V and J called. Some clones fail to appear in such tables; in the studies checked, an unresolved V gene covers under half of the shortfall, and the cause of the remainder is unknown. V, J and clone size are taken as reported in that table, and D and trimming were inferred from the DNA itself. For this sample the table gives roughly 230,000 clones, of which roughly 81% were detected only once. Of the sample, roughly 4% falls within the top ten clones.

The sequenced material came from peripheral blood. The rearrangement joined TRBV5-1 to TRBJ2-5; 16 nucleotides in the junction match TRBD2. The sequence was obtained from a man aged 45-65 years with acute or convalescent COVID-19. DNA sequence: TGCGCCAGCAAGGGACTAGCGGGAGGGCAAGAGACCCAGTACTTC. This codes for CASKGLAGGQETQYF.